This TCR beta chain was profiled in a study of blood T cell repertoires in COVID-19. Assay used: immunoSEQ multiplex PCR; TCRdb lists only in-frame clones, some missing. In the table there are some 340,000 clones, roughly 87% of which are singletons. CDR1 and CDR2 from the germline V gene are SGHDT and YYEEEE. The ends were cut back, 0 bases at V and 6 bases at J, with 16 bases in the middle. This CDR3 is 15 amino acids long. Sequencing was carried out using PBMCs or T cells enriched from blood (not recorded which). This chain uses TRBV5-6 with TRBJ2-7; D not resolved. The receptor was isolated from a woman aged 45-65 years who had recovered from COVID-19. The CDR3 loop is CASSLDTVLDREQYF. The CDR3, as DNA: TGTGCCAGCAGCTTGGATACAGTCCTCGATCGCGAGCAGTACTTC.